This entry features one T cell receptor (beta chain) sequence. The antigen it recognizes is unknown. No base quality values were provided; no much bigger clone lies one nucleotide off. This entry belongs to a study of T cell responses to AZD1222 COVID-19 vaccine (dated by TCRdb to the early 2020s). Turning to the overall study: AZD1222 recipients with second doses at about 4 weeks or about 12 weeks were pooled, because spike-specific TCR depth and breadth did not differ between schedules. TCR sequencing was performed for about 250 trial participants, of whom roughly 200 were given two doses of AZD1222 and around 25 were given two doses of MenACWY control vaccine. Trial participants were enrolled into age subgroups of 18-55, 56-69 and 70-plus years, which contained around 150, 29 and 61 TCR-sequenced participants, respectively.

The cysteine opens and the phenylalanine closes a CDR3 of 14 amino acids. Just the 42-base CDR3 DNA is kept, in frame starting at base 1. The germline V gene supplies CDR1 SQVTM and CDR2 ANQGSEA. Deletion took 3 bases off V and 2 bases off J, with a span of 13 bases between the germline ends. What the authors observed across the whole study: The 56-69-year group was small, and its depth increase did not reach significance, likely because of low power. Conclusions about previously exposed vaccinees are limited because only six or seven AZD1222 recipients were SARS-CoV-2 seropositive at baseline. The vaccine-associated CD4 TCRs covered the entire spike protein, and the dominant responses fell in regions 160-218 and 743-854. Reportedly, close to half of the unique spike-specific TCRs recognized epitopes lying outside the regions that are mutated in the B.1.351 and B.1.1.7 variants. No day 14 peak-response samples were available, so repertoires were characterized only after the peak T cell response. Spike-specific TCR breadth and depth rose significantly after two AZD1222 doses compared with day 0 and with MenACWY recipients. Most participants were white British and females outnumbered males, and the authors suggested that clonal diversity may have been underestimated.

The CDR3 regions of human TCRbeta chains were analyzed by immunosequencing. In the source study's methods: Repertoire TCRs were matched against a reference library of SARS-CoV-2-specific TCRs generated with the MIRA antigen-specificity platform. Breadth was defined as the fraction of unique TCRs that were SARS-CoV-2-associated, and depth was defined as the fraction of total T cells that were SARS-CoV-2-associated. Using the MIRA data, every spike-specific TCR was mapped to the spike region that the TCR reacted to and assigned to either a CD4 or a CD8 class. Log10-transformed breadth and depth values were compared by one-way ANOVA with Sidak's multiple comparisons tests. TCRdb re-hosts the immuneACCESS table, in-frame sequences only. Its copies lack some clones; in the studies checked, an unresolved V gene accounts for under half of them, and the cause for the rest is not known. D and trimming come from the DNA, and the V and J calls and clone size come from that table. The sample yields some 92,000 clones; 90% to 95% were counted once. Of the sample, 7.5% falls within the top ten clones.

According to the study, the label for this sample's time point signals: baseline before first vaccination. The vaccinee samples were drawn from two UK trials, COV001 and COV002, one of which was a single-blind randomized controlled phase 2/3 trial testing AZD1222 (ChAdOx1 nCoV-19) in healthy adults. For TCRbeta chain sequencing, PBMC samples from trial participants were taken at day 0 and at day 28 after the second dose. Material: peripheral blood, obtained on day 0 of AZD1222 vaccination. The V and J segments used are TRBV29-1 and TRBJ1-2, with the D gene too uncertain to name. This TCR was sampled from an adult in good health. In nucleotide form, the sequence is TGCAGCGTTGAGGGCAGGTTGCACAACTATGGCTACACCTTC. Its translation reads: CSVEGRLHNYGYTF.